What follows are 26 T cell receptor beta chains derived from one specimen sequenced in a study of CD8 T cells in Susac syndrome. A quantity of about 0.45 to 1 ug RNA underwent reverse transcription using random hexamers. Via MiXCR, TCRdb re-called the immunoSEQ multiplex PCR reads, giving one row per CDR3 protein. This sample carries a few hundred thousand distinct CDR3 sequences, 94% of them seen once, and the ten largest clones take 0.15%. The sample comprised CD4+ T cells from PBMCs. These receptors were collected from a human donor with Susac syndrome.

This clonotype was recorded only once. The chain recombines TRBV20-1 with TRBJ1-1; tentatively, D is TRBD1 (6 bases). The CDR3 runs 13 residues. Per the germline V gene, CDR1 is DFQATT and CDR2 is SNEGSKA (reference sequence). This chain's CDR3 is CTGGGGMNTEAFF. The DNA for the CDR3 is TGCACCGGGGGCGGTGGAATGAACACTGAAGCTTTCTTT.

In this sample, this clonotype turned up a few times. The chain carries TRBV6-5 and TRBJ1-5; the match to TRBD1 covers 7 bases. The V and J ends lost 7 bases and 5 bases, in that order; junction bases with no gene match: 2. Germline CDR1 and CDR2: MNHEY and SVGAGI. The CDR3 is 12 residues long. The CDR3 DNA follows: TGTGCCAGCACCACAGGGGATCAGCCCCAGCATTTT. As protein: CASTTGDQPQHF.

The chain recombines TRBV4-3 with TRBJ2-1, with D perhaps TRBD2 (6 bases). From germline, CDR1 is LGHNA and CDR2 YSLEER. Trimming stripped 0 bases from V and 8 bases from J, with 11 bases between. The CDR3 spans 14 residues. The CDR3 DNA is TGCGCCAGCAGCCAAGAGTGGGGGGAGGATGAGCAGTTCTTC. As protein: CASSQEWGEDEQFF.

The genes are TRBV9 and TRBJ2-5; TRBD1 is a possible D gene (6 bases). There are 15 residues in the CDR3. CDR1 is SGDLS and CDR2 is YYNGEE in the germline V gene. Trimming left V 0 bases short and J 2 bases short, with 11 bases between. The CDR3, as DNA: TGTGCCAGCAGCGTAGCTGTACAGGGTCAAGAGACCCAGTACTTC. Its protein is CASSVAVQGQETQYF.

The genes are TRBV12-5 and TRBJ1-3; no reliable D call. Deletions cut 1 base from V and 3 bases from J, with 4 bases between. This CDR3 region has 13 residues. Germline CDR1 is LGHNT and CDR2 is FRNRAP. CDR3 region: CASGLGDGNTIYF. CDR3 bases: TGTGCTAGTGGTTTGGGGGATGGAAACACCATATATTTT. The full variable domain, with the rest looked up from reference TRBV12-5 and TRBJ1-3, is DARVTQTPRHKVTEMGQEVTMRCQPILGHNTVFWYRQTMMQGLELLAYFRNRAPLDDSGMPKDRFSAEMPDATLATLKIQPSEPRDSAVYFCASGLGDGNTIYFGEGSWLTVV.

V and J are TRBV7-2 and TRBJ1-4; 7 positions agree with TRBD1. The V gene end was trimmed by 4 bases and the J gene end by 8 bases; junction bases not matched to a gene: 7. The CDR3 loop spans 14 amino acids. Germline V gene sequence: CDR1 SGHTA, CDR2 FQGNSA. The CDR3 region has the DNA TGTGCCAGCAGCTCCGGGACAGCTCTGGAAAAACTGTTTTTT. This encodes CASSSGTALEKLFF.

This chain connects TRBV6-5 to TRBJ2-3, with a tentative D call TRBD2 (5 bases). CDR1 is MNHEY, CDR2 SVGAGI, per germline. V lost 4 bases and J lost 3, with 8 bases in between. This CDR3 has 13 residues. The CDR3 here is CASSSRGTDTQYF. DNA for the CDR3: TGTGCCAGCAGTTCCCGCGGGACAGATACGCAGTATTTT.

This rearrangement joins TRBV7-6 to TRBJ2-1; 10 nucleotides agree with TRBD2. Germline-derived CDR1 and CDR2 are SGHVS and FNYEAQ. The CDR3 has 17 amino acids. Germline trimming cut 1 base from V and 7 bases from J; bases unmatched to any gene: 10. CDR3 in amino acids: CASSLGPPSGRWNEQFF. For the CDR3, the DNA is TGTGCCAGCAGCTTAGGTCCCCCTAGCGGGAGATGGAATGAGCAGTTCTTC. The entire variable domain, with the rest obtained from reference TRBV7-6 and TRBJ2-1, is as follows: GAGVSQSPRYKVTKRGQDVALRCDPISGHVSLYWYRQALGQGPEFLTYFNYEAQQDKSGLPNDRFSAERPEGSISTLTIQRTEQRDSAMYRCASSLGPPSGRWNEQFFGPGTRLTVL.

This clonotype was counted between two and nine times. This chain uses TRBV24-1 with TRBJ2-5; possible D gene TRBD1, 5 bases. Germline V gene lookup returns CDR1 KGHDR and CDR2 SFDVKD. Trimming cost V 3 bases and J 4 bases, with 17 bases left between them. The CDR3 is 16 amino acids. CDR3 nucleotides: TGTGCCACCAGTGATGCCGACAGATACAGTCGAGAGACCCAGTACTTC. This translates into CATSDADRYSRETQYF.

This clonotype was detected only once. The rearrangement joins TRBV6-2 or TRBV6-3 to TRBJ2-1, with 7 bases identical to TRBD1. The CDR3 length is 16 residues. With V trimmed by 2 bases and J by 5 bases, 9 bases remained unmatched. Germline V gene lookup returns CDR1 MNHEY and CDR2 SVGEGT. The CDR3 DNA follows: TGTGCCAGCAGTTACATGGACAGGCCCAGGGACAATGAGCAGTTCTTC. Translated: CASSYMDRPRDNEQFF.

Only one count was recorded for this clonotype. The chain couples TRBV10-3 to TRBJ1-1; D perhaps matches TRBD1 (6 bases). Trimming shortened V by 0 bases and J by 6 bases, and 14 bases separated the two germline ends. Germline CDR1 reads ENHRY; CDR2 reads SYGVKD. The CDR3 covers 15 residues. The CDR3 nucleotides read TGTGCCATCAGTGAGTCAGTAGGGGGGGCAGCTGAAGCTTTCTTT. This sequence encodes CAISESVGGAAEAFF.

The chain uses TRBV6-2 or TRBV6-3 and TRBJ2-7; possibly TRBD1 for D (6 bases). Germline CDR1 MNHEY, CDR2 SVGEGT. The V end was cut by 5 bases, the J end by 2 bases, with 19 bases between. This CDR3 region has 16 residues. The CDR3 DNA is TGTGCCAGCAGTCCGCCCCCCCAGGGGAGTCCCTACGAGCAGTACTTC. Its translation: CASSPPPQGSPYEQYF.

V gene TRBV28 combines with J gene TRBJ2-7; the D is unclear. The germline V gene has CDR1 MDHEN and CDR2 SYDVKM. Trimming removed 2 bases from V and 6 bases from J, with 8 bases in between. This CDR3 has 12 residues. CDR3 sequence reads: CASSLPAPEQYF. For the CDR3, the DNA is TGTGCCAGCAGTTTACCCGCGCCCGAGCAGTACTTC.

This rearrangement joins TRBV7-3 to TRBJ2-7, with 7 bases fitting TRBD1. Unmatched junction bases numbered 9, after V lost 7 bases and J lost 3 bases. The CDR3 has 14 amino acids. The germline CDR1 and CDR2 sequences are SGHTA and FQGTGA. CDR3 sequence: CASTLGQRHYEQYF. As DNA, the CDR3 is TGTGCCAGCACCCTGGGACAGAGACACTACGAGCAGTACTTC.

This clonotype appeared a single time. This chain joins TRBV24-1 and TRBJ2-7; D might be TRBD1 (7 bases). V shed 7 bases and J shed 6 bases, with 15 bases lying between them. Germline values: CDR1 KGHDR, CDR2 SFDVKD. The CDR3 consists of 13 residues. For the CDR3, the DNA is TGTGCCACCAGCAGGGGGGACTTCGGCGAGCAGTACTTC. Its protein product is CATSRGDFGEQYF.

The CDR3 protein is CASSHYRDRGHEQYF. CDR3 in DNA: TGTGCCAGCAGCCATTACCGGGACAGAGGCCACGAGCAGTACTTC. The chain recombines TRBV7-8 with TRBJ2-7, with 7 bases that match TRBD1. Germline V gene lookup returns CDR1 SGHVS and CDR2 FQNEAQ. The CDR3 totals 15 residues. V gave up 5 bases and J gave up 5 bases; unmatched junction bases: 12.

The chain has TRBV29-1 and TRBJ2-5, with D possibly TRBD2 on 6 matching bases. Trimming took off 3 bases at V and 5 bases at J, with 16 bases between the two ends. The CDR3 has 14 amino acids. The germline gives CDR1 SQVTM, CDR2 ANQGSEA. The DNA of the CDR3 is TGCAGCGTTGAGGGACTCAGAGATTCGGAGACCCAGTACTTC. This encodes CSVEGLRDSETQYF.

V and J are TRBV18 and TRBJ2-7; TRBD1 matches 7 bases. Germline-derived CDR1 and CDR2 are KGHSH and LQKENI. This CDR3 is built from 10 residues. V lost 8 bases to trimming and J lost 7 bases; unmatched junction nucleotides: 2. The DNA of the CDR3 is TGTGCCAGCCCAGGGGGAGAGCAGTACTTC. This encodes CASPGGEQYF. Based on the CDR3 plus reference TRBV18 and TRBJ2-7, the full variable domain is NAGVMQNPRHLVRRRGQEARLRCSPMKGHSHVYWYRQLPEEGLKFMVYLQKENIIDESGMPKERFSAEFPKEGPSILRIQQVVRGDSAAYFCASPGGEQYFGPGTRLTVT.

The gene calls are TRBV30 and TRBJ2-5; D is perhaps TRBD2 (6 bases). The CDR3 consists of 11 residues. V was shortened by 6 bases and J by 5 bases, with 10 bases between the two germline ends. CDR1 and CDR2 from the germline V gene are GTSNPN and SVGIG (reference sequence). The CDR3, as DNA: TGTGCCTGTACGGGGGACGAGACCCAGTACTTC. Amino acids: CACTGDETQYF.

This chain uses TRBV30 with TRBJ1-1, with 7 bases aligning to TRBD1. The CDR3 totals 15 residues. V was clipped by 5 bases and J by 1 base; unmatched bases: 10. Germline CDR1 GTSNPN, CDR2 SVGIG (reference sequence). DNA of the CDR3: TGTGCCTGGGACAAAGGGGACAGCTCGAACACTGAAGCTTTCTTT. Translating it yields CAWDKGDSSNTEAFF. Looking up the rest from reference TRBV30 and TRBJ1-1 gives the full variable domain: SQTIHQWPATLVQPVGSPLSLECTVEGTSNPNLYWYRQAAGRGLQLLFYSVGIGQISSEVPQNLSASRPQDRQFILSSKKLLLSDSGFYLCAWDKGDSSNTEAFFGQGTRLTVV.

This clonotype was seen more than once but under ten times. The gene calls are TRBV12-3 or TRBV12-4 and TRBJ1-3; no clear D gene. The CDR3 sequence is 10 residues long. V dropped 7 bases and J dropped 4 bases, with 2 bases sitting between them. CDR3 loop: CASTGNTIYF. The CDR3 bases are TGTGCCAGCACCGGAAACACCATATATTTT.

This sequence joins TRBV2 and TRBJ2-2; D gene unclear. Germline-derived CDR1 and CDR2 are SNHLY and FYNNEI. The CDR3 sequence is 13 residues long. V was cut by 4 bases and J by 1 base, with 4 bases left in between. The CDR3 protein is CASSVENTGELFF. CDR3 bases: TGTGCCAGCAGTGTTGAGAACACCGGGGAGCTGTTTTTT. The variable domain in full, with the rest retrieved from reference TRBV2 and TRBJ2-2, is EPEVTQTPSHQVTQMGQEVILRCVPISNHLYFYWYRQILGQKVEFLVSFYNNEISEKSEIFDDQFSVERPDGSNFTLKIRSTKLEDSAMYFCASSVENTGELFFGEGSRLTVL.

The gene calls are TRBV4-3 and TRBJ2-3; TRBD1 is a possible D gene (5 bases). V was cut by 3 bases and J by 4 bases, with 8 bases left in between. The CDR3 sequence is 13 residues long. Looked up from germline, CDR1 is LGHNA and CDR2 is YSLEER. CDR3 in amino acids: CASSQQGADTQYF. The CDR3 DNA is TGCGCCAGCAGCCAGCAGGGTGCAGATACGCAGTATTTT.

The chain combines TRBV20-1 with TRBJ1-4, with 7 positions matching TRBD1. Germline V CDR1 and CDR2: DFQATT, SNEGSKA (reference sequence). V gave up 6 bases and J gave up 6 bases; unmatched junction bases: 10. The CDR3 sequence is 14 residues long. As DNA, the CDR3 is TGCAGTGCGCCTACAGGGGTATCGGATGAAAAACTGTTTTTT. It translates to CSAPTGVSDEKLFF.

CDR3 nucleotides: TGTGCCAGCACTGGACTCCTAGGGACAGGGGGGACTGAAGCTTTCTTT. The encoded protein is CASTGLLGTGGTEAFF. The rearrangement uses TRBV6-1 and TRBJ1-1; TRBD1 aligns across 11 bases. The V gene end was trimmed by 7 bases and the J gene end by 5 bases; junction bases not matched to a gene: 12. The germline V gene encodes CDR1 MNHNS and CDR2 SASEGT. The CDR3 extends over 16 amino acids.

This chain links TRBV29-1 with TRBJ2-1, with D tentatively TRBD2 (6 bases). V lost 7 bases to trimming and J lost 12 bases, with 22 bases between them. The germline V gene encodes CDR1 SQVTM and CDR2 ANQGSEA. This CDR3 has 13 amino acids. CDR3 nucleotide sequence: TGCAGCGGGGGCGGGGTTTTGGGTACCGGGCAGTTCTTC. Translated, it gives CSGGGVLGTGQFF.